This is a list of T cell receptor beta chains from one sample in a study of T cell changes during pregnancy in multiple sclerosis. Some clones are missing from TCRdb's copy, which holds only in-frame ones; the method was immunoSEQ multiplex PCR. The table records under 80,000 clones, about nine tenths of them present only once. Sequencing used CD4+ T cells from peripheral blood mononuclear cells, obtained in the second trimester of pregnancy. Receptor source: a female donor with multiple sclerosis, enrolled in a pregnancy study. Each CDR3 is given with its conserved first and last residue. A D gene is named only where the DNA matches it firmly. Size values are once, few and many counts, or a class for expanded clones, and some rows have none.

size	V	D	J	DNA	CDR3
.	TRBV11-1	.	TRBJ1-1	TGTGCCAGCAGCTTGGAGGGGTCCTTGAACACTGAAGCTTTCTTT	CASSLEGSLNTEAFF
once	TRBV7-2	TRBD1	TRBJ2-5	TGTGCCAGCAGCTTACGAGGGGGCGCGGAGACCCAGTACTTC	CASSLRGGAETQYF
once	TRBV7-9	TRBD2	TRBJ2-5	TGTGCCAGCAGACGGGGGGTCAAAGAGACCCAGTACTTC	CASRRGVKETQYF
.	TRBV7-2	TRBD1	TRBJ1-5	TGTGCCAGCAGCCCTATTTCGACAGGGGGCGTCAATCAGCCCCAGCATTTT	CASSPISTGGVNQPQHF
.	TRBV5-6	.	TRBJ1-3	TGTGCCAGCATTAAAAGGGGTGTCTCTGGAAACACCATATATTTT	CASIKRGVSGNTIYF
.	TRBV7-2	.	TRBJ1-1	TGTGCCAGCAGCTTATTAGGGGGCACTGAAGCTTTCTTT	CASSLLGGTEAFF
once	TRBV27	TRBD2	TRBJ2-1	TGTGCCAGCAGTTTATTGACTAGCGGGAGGAGCAATGAGCAGTTCTTC	CASSLLTSGRSNEQFF
.	TRBV18	.	TRBJ1-1	TGTGCCAGCTCAGAAACAGGAGAAAACACTGAAGCTTTCTTT	CASSETGENTEAFF
.	TRBV27	.	TRBJ2-7	TGTGCCAGCAGTCTCGGAGCAGATACCTACGAGCAGTACTTC	CASSLGADTYEQYF
.	TRBV19	.	TRBJ2-6	TGTGCCAGTAGTATAAGTCTGGACGGCCCAGGGTCGGGGGCCAACGTCCTGACTTTC	CASSISLDGPGSGANVLTF
once	TRBV9	.	TRBJ2-5	TGTGCCAGCAGCAGACCCGGAGGCCAAGAGACCCAGTACTTC	CASSRPGGQETQYF
.	TRBV5-6	.	TRBJ2-7	TGTGCCAGCAGCTCCCGGTGGGACTTCGGGGAGCAGTACTTC	CASSSRWDFGEQYF
.	TRBV7-2	TRBD2	TRBJ2-4	TGTGCCAGCAGCAGAAATAGCGGGGGGGCGTTAATGAACATTCAGTACTTC	CASSRNSGGALMNIQYF
.	TRBV25-1	.	TRBJ1-1	TGTGCCAGCAGGGGGGACTCCATGAACACTGAAGCTTTCTTT	CASRGDSMNTEAFF
.	TRBV30	TRBD1	TRBJ2-7	TGTGCCTGGAGAGGACAGGGGGCGAAGGAGCAGTACTTC	CAWRGQGAKEQYF